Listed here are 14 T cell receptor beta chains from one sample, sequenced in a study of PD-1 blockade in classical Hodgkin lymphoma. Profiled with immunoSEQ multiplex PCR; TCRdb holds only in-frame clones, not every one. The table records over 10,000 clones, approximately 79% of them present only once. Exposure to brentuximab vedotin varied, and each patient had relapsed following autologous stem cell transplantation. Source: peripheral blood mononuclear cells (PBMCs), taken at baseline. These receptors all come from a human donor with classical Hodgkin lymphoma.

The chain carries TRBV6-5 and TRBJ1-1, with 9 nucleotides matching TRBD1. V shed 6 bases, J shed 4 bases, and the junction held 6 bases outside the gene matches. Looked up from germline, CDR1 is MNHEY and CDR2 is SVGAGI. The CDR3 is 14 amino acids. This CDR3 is CASSPGTGITEAFF. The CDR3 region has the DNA TGTGCCAGCAGCCCCGGGACAGGGATCACTGAAGCTTTCTTT.

The CDR3 loop is CASSPDRVGEQYF. The CDR3 nucleotides read TGTGCCAGCAGCCCAGACAGGGTTGGGGAGCAGTACTTC. The genes are TRBV7-2 and TRBJ2-7; 7 positions match TRBD1. The CDR3 contains 13 residues. Germline CDR1 reads SGHTA; CDR2 reads FQGNSA. J lost 7 bases, V lost 5 bases, and 8 bases had no gene match.

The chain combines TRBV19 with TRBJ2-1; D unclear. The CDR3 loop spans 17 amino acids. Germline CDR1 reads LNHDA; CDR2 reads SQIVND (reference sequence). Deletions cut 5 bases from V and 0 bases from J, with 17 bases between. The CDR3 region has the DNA TGTGCCAGTAGTTCCACTCCCCCATATAGCTCCTACAATGAGCAGTTCTTC. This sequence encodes CASSSTPPYSSYNEQFF.

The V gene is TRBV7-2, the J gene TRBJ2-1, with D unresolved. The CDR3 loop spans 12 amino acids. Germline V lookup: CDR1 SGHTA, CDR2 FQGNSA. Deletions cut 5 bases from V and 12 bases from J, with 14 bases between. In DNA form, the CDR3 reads TGTGCCAGCAGCCTAACCCGTGAGGTGCAGTTCTTC. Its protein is CASSLTREVQFF.

The CDR3 sequence is CASSLGRITEAFF. The CDR3 region has the DNA TGTGCCAGCAGCTTAGGGCGAATCACTGAAGCTTTCTTT. This rearrangement joins TRBV7-8 to TRBJ1-1; D unclear. The CDR3 runs to 13 residues. CDR1 SGHVS and CDR2 FQNEAQ come from the germline V gene. The V end was cut by 1 base, the J end by 4 bases, with 7 bases between.

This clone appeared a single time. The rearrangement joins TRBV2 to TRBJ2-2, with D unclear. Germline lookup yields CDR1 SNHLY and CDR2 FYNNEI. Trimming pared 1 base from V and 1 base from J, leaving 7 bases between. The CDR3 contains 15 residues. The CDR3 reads CASSEVPGNTGELFF. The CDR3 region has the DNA TGTGCCAGCAGTGAAGTCCCGGGGAACACCGGGGAGCTGTTTTTT.

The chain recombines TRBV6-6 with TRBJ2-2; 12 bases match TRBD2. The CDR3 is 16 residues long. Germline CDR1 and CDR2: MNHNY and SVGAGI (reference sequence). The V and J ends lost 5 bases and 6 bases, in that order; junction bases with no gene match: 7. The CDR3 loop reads CASSTRLAGVAGELFF. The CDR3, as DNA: TGTGCCAGCAGTACTCGACTAGCGGGAGTGGCCGGGGAGCTGTTTTTT.

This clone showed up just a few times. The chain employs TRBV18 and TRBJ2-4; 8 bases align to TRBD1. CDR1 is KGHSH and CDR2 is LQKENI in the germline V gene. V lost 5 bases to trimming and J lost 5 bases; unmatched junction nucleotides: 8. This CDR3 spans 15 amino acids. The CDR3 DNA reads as TGTGCCAGCTCAGGACAGGGCAGCCTCGAAAACATTCAGTACTTC. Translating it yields CASSGQGSLENIQYF.

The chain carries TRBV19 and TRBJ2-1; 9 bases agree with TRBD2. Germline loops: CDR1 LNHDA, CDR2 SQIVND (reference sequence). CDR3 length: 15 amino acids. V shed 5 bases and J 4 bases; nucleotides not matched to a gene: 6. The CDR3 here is CASSPGTSTYNEQFF. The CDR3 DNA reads TGTGCCAGTAGTCCCGGGACTAGCACGTACAATGAGCAGTTCTTC.

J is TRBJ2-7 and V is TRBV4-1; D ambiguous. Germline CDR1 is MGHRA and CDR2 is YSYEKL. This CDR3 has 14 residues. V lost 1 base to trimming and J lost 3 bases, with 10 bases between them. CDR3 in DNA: TGCGCCAGCAGCCAAGTCAGCCTCATCTACGAGCAGTACTTC. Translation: CASSQVSLIYEQYF.

CDR3 sequence reads: CASRPHRGGHEQYF. Here the CDR3 DNA reads TGTGCCAGCAGACCCCACAGGGGTGGCCACGAGCAGTACTTC. The chain is built from TRBV6-6 and TRBJ2-7; 7 positions agree with TRBD1. The J segment lost 5 bases and the V segment lost 6 bases, leaving 10 bases of the junction unmatched. The CDR3 extends over 14 amino acids. Germline-derived CDR1 and CDR2 are MNHNY and SVGAGI (reference sequence).

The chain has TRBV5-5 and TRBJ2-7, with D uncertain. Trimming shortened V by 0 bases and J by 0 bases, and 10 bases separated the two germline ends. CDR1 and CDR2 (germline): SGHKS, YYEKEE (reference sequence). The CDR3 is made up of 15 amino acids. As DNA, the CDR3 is TGTGCCAGCAGCTTGGACAGACCGAGCTCCTACGAGCAGTACTTC. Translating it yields CASSLDRPSSYEQYF.

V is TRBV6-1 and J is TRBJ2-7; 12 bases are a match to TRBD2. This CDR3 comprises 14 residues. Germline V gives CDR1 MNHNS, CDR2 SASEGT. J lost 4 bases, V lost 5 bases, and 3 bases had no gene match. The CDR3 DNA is TGTGCCAGCAGTAGGGGGACTAGCGGGTACGAGCAGTACTTC. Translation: CASSRGTSGYEQYF.

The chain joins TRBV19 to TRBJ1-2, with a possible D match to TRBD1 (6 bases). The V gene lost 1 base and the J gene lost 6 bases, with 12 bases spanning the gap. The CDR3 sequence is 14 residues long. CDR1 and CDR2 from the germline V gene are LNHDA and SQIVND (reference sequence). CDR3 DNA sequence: TGTGCCAGTAGTATAGCGACAGGCAGCCATGGCTACACCTTC. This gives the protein CASSIATGSHGYTF. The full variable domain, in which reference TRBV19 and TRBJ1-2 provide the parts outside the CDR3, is DGGITQSPKYLFRKEGQNVTLSCEQNLNHDAMYWYRQDPGQGLRLIYYSQIVNDFQKGDIAEGYSVSREKKESFPLTVTSAQKNPTAFYLCASSIATGSHGYTFGSGTRLTVV.